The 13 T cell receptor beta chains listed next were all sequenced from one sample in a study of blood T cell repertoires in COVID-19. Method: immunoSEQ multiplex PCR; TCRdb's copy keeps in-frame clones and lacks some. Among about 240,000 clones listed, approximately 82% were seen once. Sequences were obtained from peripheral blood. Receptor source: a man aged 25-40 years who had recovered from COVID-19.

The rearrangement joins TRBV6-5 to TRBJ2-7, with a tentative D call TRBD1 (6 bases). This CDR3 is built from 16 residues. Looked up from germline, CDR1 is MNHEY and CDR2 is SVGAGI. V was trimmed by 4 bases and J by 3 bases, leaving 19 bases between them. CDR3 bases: TGTGCCAGCAGTTTTCCCCCAACAGGGATCTACTACGAGCAGTACTTC. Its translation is CASSFPPTGIYYEQYF.

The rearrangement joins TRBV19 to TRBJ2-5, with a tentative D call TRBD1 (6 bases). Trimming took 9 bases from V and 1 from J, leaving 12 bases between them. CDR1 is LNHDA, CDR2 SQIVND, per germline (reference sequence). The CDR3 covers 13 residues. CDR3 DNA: TGTGCCAGCTCCGGGACATTCCAAGAGACCCAGTACTTC. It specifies CASSGTFQETQYF. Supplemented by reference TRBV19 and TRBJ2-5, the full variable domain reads DGGITQSPKYLFRKEGQNVTLSCEQNLNHDAMYWYRQDPGQGLRLIYYSQIVNDFQKGDIAEGYSVSREKKESFPLTVTSAQKNPTAFYLCASSGTFQETQYFGPGTRLLVL.

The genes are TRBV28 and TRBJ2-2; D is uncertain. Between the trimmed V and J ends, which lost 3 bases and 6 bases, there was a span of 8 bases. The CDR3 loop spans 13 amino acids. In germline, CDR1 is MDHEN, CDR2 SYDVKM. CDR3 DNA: TGTGCCAGCAGTTTTCGGCTAGCCGGGGAGCTGTTTTTT. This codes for CASSFRLAGELFF. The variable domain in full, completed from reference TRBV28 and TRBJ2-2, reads DVKVTQSSRYLVKRTGEKVFLECVQDMDHENMFWYRQDPGLGLRLIYFSYDVKMKEKGDIPEGYSVSREKKERFSLILESASTNQTSMYLCASSFRLAGELFFGEGSRLTVL.

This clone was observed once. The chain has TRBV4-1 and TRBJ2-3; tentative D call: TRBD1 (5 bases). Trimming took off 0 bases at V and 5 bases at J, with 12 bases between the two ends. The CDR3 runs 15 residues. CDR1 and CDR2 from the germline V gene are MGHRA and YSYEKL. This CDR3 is CASSQDGAGQDTQYF. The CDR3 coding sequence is TGCGCCAGCAGCCAAGATGGGGCAGGTCAAGATACGCAGTATTTT.

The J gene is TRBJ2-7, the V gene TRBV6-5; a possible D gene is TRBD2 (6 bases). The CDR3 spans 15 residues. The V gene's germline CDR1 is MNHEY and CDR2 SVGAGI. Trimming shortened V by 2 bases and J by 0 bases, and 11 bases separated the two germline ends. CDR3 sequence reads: CASSYAYGSSYEQYV. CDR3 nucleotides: TGTGCCAGCAGTTACGCATACGGGAGCTCCTACGAGCAGTACGTC.

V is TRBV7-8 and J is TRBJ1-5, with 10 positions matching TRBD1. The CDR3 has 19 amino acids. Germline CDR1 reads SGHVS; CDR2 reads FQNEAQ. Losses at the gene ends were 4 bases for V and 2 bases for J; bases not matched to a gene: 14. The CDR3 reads CASSSAGRQGAGGNQPQHF. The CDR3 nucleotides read TGTGCCAGCAGCTCAGCAGGTCGACAGGGGGCAGGAGGCAATCAGCCCCAGCATTTT.

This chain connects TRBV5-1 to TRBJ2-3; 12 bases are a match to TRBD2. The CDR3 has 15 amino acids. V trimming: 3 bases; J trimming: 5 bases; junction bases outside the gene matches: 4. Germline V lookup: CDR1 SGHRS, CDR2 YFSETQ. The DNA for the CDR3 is TGCGCCAGCAGCTCGGGGGGACTAGCGGGAGATACGCAGTATTTT. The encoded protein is CASSSGGLAGDTQYF.

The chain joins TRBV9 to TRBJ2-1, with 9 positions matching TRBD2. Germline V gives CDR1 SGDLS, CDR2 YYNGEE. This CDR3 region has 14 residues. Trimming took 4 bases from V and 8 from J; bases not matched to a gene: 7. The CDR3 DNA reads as TGTGCCAGCAGCCTTGGCGGGGGGGCGGATGAGCAGTTCTTC. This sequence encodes CASSLGGGADEQFF.

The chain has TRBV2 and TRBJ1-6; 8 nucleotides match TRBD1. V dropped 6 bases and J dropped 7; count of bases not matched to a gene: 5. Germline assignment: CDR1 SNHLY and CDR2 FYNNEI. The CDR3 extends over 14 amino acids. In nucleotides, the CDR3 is TGTGCCAGCAGAAGAGACAGGGGCAATTCACCCCTCCACTTT. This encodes CASRRDRGNSPLHF.

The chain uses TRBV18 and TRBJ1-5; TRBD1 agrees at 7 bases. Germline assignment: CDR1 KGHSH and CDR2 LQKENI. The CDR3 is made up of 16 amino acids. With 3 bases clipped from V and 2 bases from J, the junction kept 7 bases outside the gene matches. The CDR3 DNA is TGTGCCAGCTCACCCCGAGCGCAGGGGGGCAATCAGCCCCAGCATTTT. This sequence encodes CASSPRAQGGNQPQHF.

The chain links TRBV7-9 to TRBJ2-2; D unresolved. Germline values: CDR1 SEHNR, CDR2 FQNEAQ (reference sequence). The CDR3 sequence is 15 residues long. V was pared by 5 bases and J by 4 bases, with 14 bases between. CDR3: CASSPTNSATGELFF. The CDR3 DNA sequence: TGTGCCAGCAGCCCAACTAATTCGGCCACCGGGGAGCTGTTTTTT.

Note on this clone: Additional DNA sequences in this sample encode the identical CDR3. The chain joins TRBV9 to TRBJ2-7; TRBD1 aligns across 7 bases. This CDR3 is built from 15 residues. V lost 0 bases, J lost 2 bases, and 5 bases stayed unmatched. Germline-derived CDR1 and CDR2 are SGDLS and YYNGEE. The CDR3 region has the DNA TGTGCCAGCAGCGTAGCCGGGACAGAAACCTACGAGCAGTACTTC. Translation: CASSVAGTETYEQYF.

CDR3 in amino acids: CSVVSGSDYGYTF. The CDR3 nucleotides read TGCAGCGTTGTTTCAGGGTCGGACTATGGCTACACCTTC. The chain is built from TRBV29-1 and TRBJ1-2; tentative D call: TRBD1 (5 bases). The germline gives CDR1 SQVTM, CDR2 ANQGSEA. The V and J ends lost 4 bases and 3 bases respectively, with 12 bases between them. This CDR3 comprises 13 residues.